The clone carrying this T cell receptor beta chain was counted only a few times. Its matching antigen is unknown. Both TRBC1 and TRBC2 were covered by a beta constant-region primer of two equimolar oligonucleotides. Nested alpha and beta constant-region primers with the SP2 primer drove four PCR rounds on ligated cDNA. TCRdb reprocessed the UMI-ligation and nested PCR reads via MiXCR and lists one record per CDR3 protein. The sample holds roughly 100,000 distinct CDR3 sequences; 14% are singletons and the top ten take about 3%. This entry is derived from a study of naive and memory T cell subsets. From the second PCR step, alpha and beta chains were amplified apart. CMV status came from CD4+ IFNgamma after overnight CMV lysate stimulation. The germline CDR1 and CDR2 sequences are MDHEN and SYDVKM. V was pared by 4 bases and J by 5 bases, with 18 bases of the junction left unmatched. There are 18 residues in the CDR3.

The study, taken as a whole, reports: Naive repertoires, especially CD8, held a few larger clonotypes, possibly memory cells re-expressing CD45RA. There was no ground truth to check naive and memory subset results. Naive and memory subsets had different power law exponents for TCR abundance.

The source of this sequence is a human donor in good health. Sequencing used naive CD8+ T cells from blood. The chain links TRBV28 to TRBJ2-5, with 8 bases lining up with TRBD2. The CDR3 reads CASSSARTSWGPRETQYF. For the CDR3, the DNA is TGTGCCAGCAGTTCGGCCCGGACTAGCTGGGGCCCCCGGGAGACCCAGTACTTC.